This TCR beta chain was sequenced for a study of blood T cell repertoires in COVID-19. Study background: The analysed material was cDNA or gDNA that came from T cells, B-cell-depleted T cells, or PBMCs.

Trimming took off 8 bases at V and 0 bases at J, with 16 bases between the two ends. The CDR3 contains 15 residues. The germline V gene has CDR1 MNHEY and CDR2 SMNVEV (reference sequence). Libraries were prepared by immunoSEQ multiplex PCR; TCRdb keeps only in-frame clonotypes and omits some of them. In the table there are about 240,000 clones, about 81% of which are singletons. V usage is TRBV27 and J usage is TRBJ2-5; D is possibly TRBD2 (5 bases). Sequenced material: peripheral blood. The sequence derives from a woman aged 60-75 years with active or convalescent COVID-19. The CDR3, as DNA: TGTGCCAGCGGCCACTTAGAGGGTTACCAAGAGACCCAGTACTTC. Its protein is CASGHLEGYQETQYF.